These 29 T cell receptor beta chains share one sample of origin, sequenced in a study of shared clonotypes between healthy human individuals. Assay: immunoSEQ multiplex PCR; the TCRdb copy retains only in-frame clones and omits some. The sample has some 500,000 clones; around 77% are singletons. Input material: PBMCs. The origin of the receptors is a woman in her forties in good health. Some clones in this sample may be carry-over from other donors' samples.

The gene calls are TRBV29-1 and TRBJ2-7; D is ambiguous. Germline V gives CDR1 SQVTM, CDR2 ANQGSEA. This CDR3 is built from 11 residues. Trimming removed 4 bases from V and 5 bases from J, with 9 bases in between. CDR3: CSVGQADEQYF. CDR3 DNA sequence: TGCAGCGTTGGGCAGGCAGACGAGCAGTACTTC.

The J gene is TRBJ1-3, the V gene TRBV30; D not certain. CDR1 is GTSNPN and CDR2 is SVGIG in the germline V gene (reference sequence). The CDR3 spans 13 residues. Trimming removed 3 bases from V and 4 bases from J, with 10 bases in between. CDR3 region: CAWSPTSGNTIYF. The CDR3 nucleotides read TGTGCCTGGAGCCCGACGTCCGGAAACACCATATATTTT.

The rearrangement links TRBV11-2 to TRBJ1-1; 7 nucleotides match TRBD1. Germline V gene sequence: CDR1 SGHAT, CDR2 FQNNGV. The CDR3 is made up of 13 amino acids. Unmatched junction bases numbered 6, after V lost 5 bases and J lost 6 bases. CDR3 nucleotide sequence: TGTGCCAGCAGCCCCGACAGGGAGGCTGAAGCTTTCTTT. Translated, it gives CASSPDREAEAFF.

The chain employs TRBV6-6 and TRBJ1-5; D is possibly TRBD1 (5 bases). Trimming shortened V by 5 bases and J by 0 bases, and 14 bases separated the two germline ends. CDR1 and CDR2 from the germline V gene are MNHNY and SVGAGI (reference sequence). CDR3 length: 16 residues. CDR3 sequence: CASSQKGRHSNQPQHF. The CDR3 bases are TGTGCCAGCAGTCAAAAGGGACGGCATAGCAATCAGCCCCAGCATTTT.

The chain is built from TRBV9 and TRBJ2-1; D uncertain. This CDR3 spans 14 amino acids. From germline, CDR1 is SGDLS and CDR2 YYNGEE. Trimming left V 0 bases short and J 5 bases short, with 9 bases between. Here the CDR3 reads CASSVGVVHNEQFF. DNA of the CDR3: TGTGCCAGCAGCGTAGGGGTAGTCCACAATGAGCAGTTCTTC. Combining the CDR3 with reference TRBV9 and TRBJ2-1 gives the whole variable domain DSGVTQTPKHLITATGQRVTLRCSPRSGDLSVYWYQQSLDQGLQFLIQYYNGEERAKGNILERFSAQQFPDLHSELNLSSLELGDSALYFCASSVGVVHNEQFFGPGTRLTVL.

CDR3 in amino acids: CASSSGGGAYEQYF. The CDR3 DNA reads TGCGCCAGCAGCTCCGGAGGGGGGGCCTACGAGCAGTACTTC. This chain joins TRBV5-1 and TRBJ2-7, with D possibly TRBD2 on 7 matching bases. In germline, CDR1 is SGHRS, CDR2 YFSETQ. The CDR3 totals 14 residues. V was pared by 3 bases and J by 2 bases, with 12 bases between.

The chain links TRBV11-2 to TRBJ2-1, with 7 bases fitting TRBD1. V dropped 5 bases and J dropped 1; count of bases not matched to a gene: 5. CDR3 length equals 15 residues. The germline gives CDR1 SGHAT, CDR2 FQNNGV. The CDR3 is CASSPGQASYNEQFF. The CDR3 DNA reads TGTGCCAGCAGCCCTGGACAGGCATCCTACAATGAGCAGTTCTTC.

The chain employs TRBV9 and TRBJ1-5, with unresolved D. V lost 1 base, J lost 1 base, and 9 bases lay in between. Germline CDR1 reads SGDLS; CDR2 reads YYNGEE. The CDR3 has 15 amino acids. Written as DNA, the CDR3 is TGTGCCAGCAGCGTATCGGGTGGGAGCAATCAGCCCCAGCATTTT. Its translation: CASSVSGGSNQPQHF.

V and J are TRBV6-5 and TRBJ2-2; 7 bases agree with TRBD1. Looked up from germline, CDR1 is MNHEY and CDR2 is SVGAGI. The CDR3 length is 15 residues. V lost 6 bases, J lost 2 bases, and 6 bases stayed unmatched. The CDR3 DNA reads TGTGCCAGCAGAAAGACAGGGCTTAACACCGGGGAGCTGTTTTTT. Translated: CASRKTGLNTGELFF.

The V gene is TRBV7-6, the J gene TRBJ2-2; no definite D call. The CDR3 is 13 amino acids. Trimming removed 3 bases from V and 7 bases from J, with 9 bases in between. Germline V gene sequence: CDR1 SGHVS, CDR2 FNYEAQ. CDR3 coding DNA: TGTGCCAGCAGCTTGTCGGTTAACGGGGAGCTGTTTTTT. This encodes CASSLSVNGELFF.

V and J are TRBV5-1 and TRBJ2-1; TRBD2 matches at 14 bases. CDR1 and CDR2 (germline): SGHRS, YFSETQ. J lost 9 bases, V lost 4 bases, and 6 bases had no gene match. The CDR3 extends over 15 amino acids. DNA for the CDR3: TGCGCCAGCAGCAAGGGACTAGCGGGAGCGGGTGAGCAGTTCTTC. This translates into CASSKGLAGAGEQFF.

The chain recombines TRBV7-2 with TRBJ2-3, with 8 bases lining up with TRBD1. Germline V gives CDR1 SGHTA, CDR2 FQGNSA. V shed 4 bases, J shed 3 bases, and the junction held 3 bases outside the gene matches. The CDR3 runs 14 residues. The CDR3 reads CASSWTGRTDTQYF. DNA for the CDR3: TGTGCCAGCAGCTGGACAGGGAGAACAGATACGCAGTATTTT.

The chain recombines TRBV2 with TRBJ2-5, with a tentative D call TRBD2 (5 bases). In germline, CDR1 is SNHLY, CDR2 FYNNEI. Trimming left V 7 bases short and J 1 base short, with 10 bases between. The CDR3 covers 13 residues. The chain's CDR3 is CASNSGIQETQYF. CDR3 DNA: TGTGCCAGCAATTCCGGGATCCAAGAGACCCAGTACTTC.

The V gene is TRBV10-3, the J gene TRBJ2-1, with 13 bases lining up with TRBD2. The J segment lost 4 bases and the V segment lost 4 bases, leaving 7 bases of the junction unmatched. Germline CDR1 and CDR2: ENHRY and SYGVKD. The CDR3 spans 17 residues. The CDR3 region has the DNA TGTGCCATCAGTGGCTCTTCGGGACTAGCGGGATACAATGAGCAGTTCTTC. This encodes CAISGSSGLAGYNEQFF.

The rearrangement links TRBV28 to TRBJ2-7; D uncertain. Germline V lookup: CDR1 MDHEN, CDR2 SYDVKM. Between the trimmed V and J ends, which lost 8 bases and 3 bases, there was a span of 14 bases. The CDR3 consists of 13 residues. The CDR3 DNA reads TGTGCCAGCCACCCAGATGAGAACTACGAGCAGTACTTC. This codes for CASHPDENYEQYF. Full variable domain (missing parts from reference TRBV28 and TRBJ2-7): DVKVTQSSRYLVKRTGEKVFLECVQDMDHENMFWYRQDPGLGLRLIYFSYDVKMKEKGDIPEGYSVSREKKERFSLILESASTNQTSMYLCASHPDENYEQYFGPGTRLTVT.

The J gene is TRBJ1-2, the V gene TRBV28, with 9 bases identical to TRBD1. V gave up 2 bases and J gave up 5 bases; unmatched junction bases: 3. The V gene's germline CDR1 is MDHEN and CDR2 SYDVKM. The CDR3 length is 14 residues. The CDR3 nucleotides read TGTGCCAGCAGTTTAGGGACAGGGCCTTATGGCTACACCTTC. Amino acid sequence: CASSLGTGPYGYTF.

This sequence joins TRBV11-2 and TRBJ2-7; no clear D gene. The CDR3 is 11 residues long. Germline CDR1 and CDR2: SGHAT and FQNNGV. Trimming left V 1 base short and J 5 bases short, with 3 bases between. The CDR3 here is CASSLGDEQYF. The CDR3 DNA follows: TGTGCCAGCAGCTTAGGGGACGAGCAGTACTTC.

This clone appeared a single time. The chain recombines TRBV4-3 with TRBJ2-3; no definite D call. Germline CDR1 LGHNA, CDR2 YSLEER. The CDR3 length is 17 residues. Deletions cut 2 bases from V and 6 bases from J, with 21 bases between. CDR3 sequence: CASSQNPGPVNGDTQYF. CDR3 coding DNA: TGCGCCAGCAGCCAAAACCCCGGGCCTGTTAATGGGGATACGCAGTATTTT.

This clone showed up just once. The V and J genes are TRBV7-8 and TRBJ2-1; 8 nucleotides agree with TRBD2. This CDR3 comprises 16 residues. Germline CDR1 reads SGHVS; CDR2 reads FQNEAQ. Germline trimming cut 6 bases from V and 8 bases from J; bases unmatched to any gene: 15. The CDR3 DNA sequence: TGTGCCAGCAGGACGCTAAAGCGGGAGTATGGAGATGAGCAGTTCTTC. This encodes CASRTLKREYGDEQFF.

This clone was picked up a small number of times. The chain recombines TRBV4-2 with TRBJ2-1; unclear D gene. Trimming shortened V by 4 bases and J by 15 bases, and 16 bases separated the two germline ends. This CDR3 spans 12 amino acids. Germline V CDR1 and CDR2: LGHNA, YNFKEQ. The CDR3 is CASSLSGNTRFF. The DNA for the CDR3 is TGTGCCAGCAGCCTTTCCGGCAATACACGGTTCTTC.

This rearrangement joins TRBV19 to TRBJ1-1; D remains ambiguous. V was cut by 8 bases and J by 0 bases, with 13 bases left in between. CDR3 length equals 14 residues. Germline-derived CDR1 and CDR2 are LNHDA and SQIVND (reference sequence). CDR3 nucleotides: TGTGCCAGTTGGCCGGGTTGGGTGAACACTGAAGCTTTCTTT. Its translation is CASWPGWVNTEAFF.

V is TRBV28 and J is TRBJ1-6; TRBD1 matches at 7 bases. The CDR3 sequence is 15 residues long. Trimming cost V 3 bases and J 10 bases; bases outside gene matches: 9. The germline CDR1 and CDR2 sequences are MDHEN and SYDVKM. The DNA of the CDR3 is TGTGCCAGCAGTTTGGGGTACAGGGGTGAATCACCCCTCCACTTT. Protein product: CASSLGYRGESPLHF.

The genes are TRBV7-9 and TRBJ2-7, with 10 bases identical to TRBD2. V lost 6 bases and J lost 2; bases outside the gene matches: 4. The CDR3 is made up of 14 amino acids. Germline V gene lookup returns CDR1 SEHNR and CDR2 FQNEAQ (reference sequence). The CDR3 sequence is CASRGLADTYEQYF. In nucleotides, the CDR3 is TGTGCCAGCAGAGGACTAGCGGACACCTACGAGCAGTACTTC.

V and J are TRBV6-5 and TRBJ1-1; weak D call: TRBD1 (5 bases). CDR1 and CDR2 (germline): MNHEY, SVGAGI. With 8 bases removed from V and 2 bases from J, the gap between germline ends came to 15 bases. This CDR3 comprises 14 residues. Here the CDR3 reads CASRRKGPNTEAFF. CDR3 in DNA: TGTGCCAGCCGAAGGAAGGGGCCAAACACTGAAGCTTTCTTT.

This chain joins TRBV28 and TRBJ2-7, with 13 bases fitting TRBD2. Germline V gives CDR1 MDHEN, CDR2 SYDVKM. This CDR3 contains 13 residues. The ends lost 6 bases at V and 6 bases at J; junction bases unmatched: 2. The CDR3 nucleotides read TGTGCCAGCAGACTAGCGGGAGGGCCCGAGCAGTACTTC. This gives the protein CASRLAGGPEQYF. Complete variable domain (other parts from reference TRBV28 and TRBJ2-7): DVKVTQSSRYLVKRTGEKVFLECVQDMDHENMFWYRQDPGLGLRLIYFSYDVKMKEKGDIPEGYSVSREKKERFSLILESASTNQTSMYLCASRLAGGPEQYFGPGTRLTVT.

The chain uses TRBV19 and TRBJ2-2; D unresolved. The CDR3 contains 16 residues. The V and J ends lost 4 bases and 6 bases respectively, with 18 bases between them. Germline V CDR1 and CDR2: LNHDA, SQIVND (reference sequence). The CDR3 spells CASSTLVFSIAGELFF. CDR3 nucleotides: TGTGCCAGTAGTACCCTAGTCTTTTCGATCGCCGGGGAGCTGTTTTTT. The full variable domain, in which reference TRBV19 and TRBJ2-2 provide the parts outside the CDR3, is DGGITQSPKYLFRKEGQNVTLSCEQNLNHDAMYWYRQDPGQGLRLIYYSQIVNDFQKGDIAEGYSVSREKKESFPLTVTSAQKNPTAFYLCASSTLVFSIAGELFFGEGSRLTVL.

This clone was seen once. This chain links TRBV7-9 with TRBJ2-5; 9 bases agree with TRBD1. The end of the DNA is better explained by TRBJ2-7, so the J call may be wrong. CDR1 and CDR2 from the germline V gene are SEHNR and FQNEAQ (reference sequence). The CDR3 covers 14 residues. CDR3 region: CASSLGQGVNEQYF. DNA for the CDR3: TGTGCCAGCAGCTTGGGACAGGGTGTCAACGAGCAGTACTTC.

The chain carries TRBV5-1 and TRBJ2-3; D might be TRBD2 (6 bases). The V gene lost 3 bases and the J gene lost 0 bases, with 14 bases spanning the gap. The V gene's germline CDR1 is SGHRS and CDR2 YFSETQ. The CDR3 extends over 16 amino acids. CDR3 nucleotide sequence: TGCGCCAGCAGCTCGGGACTCGACGCCAGCACAGATACGCAGTATTTT. Amino acid sequence: CASSSGLDASTDTQYF. Full variable domain (missing parts from reference TRBV5-1 and TRBJ2-3): KAGVTQTPRYLIKTRGQQVTLSCSPISGHRSVSWYQQTPGQGLQFLFEYFSETQRNKGNFPGRFSGRQFSNSRSEMNVSTLELGDSALYLCASSSGLDASTDTQYFGPGTRLTVL.

This clone has at least ten counts. The CDR3 DNA reads as TGTGCCAGCAGTGAATATGGGTTGGAGACCCAGTACTTC. The encoded protein is CASSEYGLETQYF. The chain links TRBV25-1 to TRBJ2-5, with unresolved D. Trimming took 0 bases from V and 5 from J, leaving 7 bases between them. The length of the CDR3 is 13 residues. The germline CDR1 and CDR2 sequences are MGHDK and SYGVNS.